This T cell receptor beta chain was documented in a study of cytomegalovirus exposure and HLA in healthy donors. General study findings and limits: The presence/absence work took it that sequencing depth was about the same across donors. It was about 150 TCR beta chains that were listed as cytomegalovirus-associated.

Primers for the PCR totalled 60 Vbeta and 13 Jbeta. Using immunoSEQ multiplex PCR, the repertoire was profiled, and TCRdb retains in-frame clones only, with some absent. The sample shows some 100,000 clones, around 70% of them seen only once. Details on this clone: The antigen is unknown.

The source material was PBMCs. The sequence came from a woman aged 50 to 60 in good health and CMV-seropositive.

This CDR3 is CASSPGQGARYEQYF. In DNA, the CDR3 is TGCGCCAGCAGCCCGGGACAGGGGGCGAGATACGAGCAGTACTTC. This chain uses TRBV4-1 with TRBJ2-5; 12 nucleotides match TRBD1. TRBJ2-7 explains the end of the DNA better; the J call may be wrong. CDR1 is MGHRA and CDR2 is YSYEKL in the germline V gene. This CDR3 has 15 residues.